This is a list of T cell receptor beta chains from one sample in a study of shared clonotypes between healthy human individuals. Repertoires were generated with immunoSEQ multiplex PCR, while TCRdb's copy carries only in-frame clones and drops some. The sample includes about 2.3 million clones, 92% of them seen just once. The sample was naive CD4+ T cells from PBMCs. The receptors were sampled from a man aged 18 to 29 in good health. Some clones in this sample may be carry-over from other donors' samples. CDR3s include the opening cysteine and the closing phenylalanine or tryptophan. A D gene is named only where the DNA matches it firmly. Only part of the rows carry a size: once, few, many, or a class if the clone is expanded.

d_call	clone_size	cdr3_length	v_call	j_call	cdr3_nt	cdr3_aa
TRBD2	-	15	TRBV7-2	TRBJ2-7	TGTGCCAGTTCCTCTCCTAGCGGGAGCTTCTACGAGCAGTACTTC	CASSSPSGSFYEQYF
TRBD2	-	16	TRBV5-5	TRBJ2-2	TGTGCCAGCAGCCCCGGTAGCGGGTTTTTGACCGGGGAGCTGTTTTTT	CASSPGSGFLTGELFF
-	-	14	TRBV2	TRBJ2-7	TGTGCCAGCAGTGTGGTCAGAACCGGATACGAGCAGTACTTC	CASSVVRTGYEQYF
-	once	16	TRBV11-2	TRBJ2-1	TGTGCCAGCAGCCCCCGCTGGGCGGGCTCCTACAATGAGCAGTTCTTC	CASSPRWAGSYNEQFF
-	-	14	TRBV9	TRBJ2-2	TGTGCCAGCAGCTCCCTCCCGAACACCGGGGAGCTGTTTTTT	CASSSLPNTGELFF
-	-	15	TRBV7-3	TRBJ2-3	TGTGCCAGCAGCTTAGCGGGAACTAGCACAGATACGCAGTATTTT	CASSLAGTSTDTQYF
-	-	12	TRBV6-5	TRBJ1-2	TGTGCCAGCGTGTCCAGGGTAGATGGCTACACCTTC	CASVSRVDGYTF
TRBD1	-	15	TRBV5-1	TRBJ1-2	TGCGCCAGCAGCGATCCGGGACAGGGGTACTATGGCTACACCTTC	CASSDPGQGYYGYTF
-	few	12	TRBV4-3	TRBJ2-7	TGCGCCAGCAGCCAAGGAAGCAGGGAGCAGTACTTC	CASSQGSREQYF
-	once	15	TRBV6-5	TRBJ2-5	TGTGCCAGCAGTTACGGACCATGGGCTAAAGAGACCCAGTACTTC	CASSYGPWAKETQYF
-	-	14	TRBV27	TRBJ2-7	TGTGCCAGCAGTTTATCGGACAGATCCTACGAGCAGTACTTC	CASSLSDRSYEQYF
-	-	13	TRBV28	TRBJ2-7	TGTGCCAGCAGTTCAGGGAGGACCTACGAGCAGTACTTC	CASSSGRTYEQYF
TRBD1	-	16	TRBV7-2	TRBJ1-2	TGTGCCAGCAGCTTAGCGCGTGGGCAGGGGGCGGCTGGCTACACCTTC	CASSLARGQGAAGYTF
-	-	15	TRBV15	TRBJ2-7	TGTGCCACCAGCAGATTGAGTGCAGAACTCTACGAGCAGTACTTC	CATSRLSAELYEQYF
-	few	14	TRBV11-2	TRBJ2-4	TGTGCCAGCAGCTCCGGGCCGGCCCTCGGCATTCAGTACTTC	CASSSGPALGIQYF
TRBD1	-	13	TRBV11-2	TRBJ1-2	TGTGCCAGCAGCACAACAGGGGAATATGGCTACACCTTC	CASSTTGEYGYTF
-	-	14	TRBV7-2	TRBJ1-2	TGTGCCAGCAGCTTCCAAGGGGGGGACTATGGCTACACCTTC	CASSFQGGDYGYTF
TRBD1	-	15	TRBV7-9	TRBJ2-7	TGTGCCAGCAGCACAGGCCGGGACAGGCCCTACGAGCAGTACTTC	CASSTGRDRPYEQYF
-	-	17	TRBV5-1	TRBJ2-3	TGCGCCAGCAGCCCGGGAACTAGTGCGGCTCTCACAGATACGCAGTATTTT	CASSPGTSAALTDTQYF
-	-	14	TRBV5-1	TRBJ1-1	TGCGCCAGCAGTCCAGGGGTGGGGTACACTGAAGCTTTCTTT	CASSPGVGYTEAFF
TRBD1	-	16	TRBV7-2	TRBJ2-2	TGTGCCAGCAGCTTATCAGGACAGGGGAGCACCGGGGAGCTGTTTTTT	CASSLSGQGSTGELFF
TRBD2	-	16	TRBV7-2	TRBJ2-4	TGTGCCAGCAGCCAGACTAGCGGAATAGCCAAAAACATTCAGTACTTC	CASSQTSGIAKNIQYF
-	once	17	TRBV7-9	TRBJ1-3	TGTGCCAGCAGCTTAAATAGGGGCCAGAGCTCTGGAAACACCATATATTTT	CASSLNRGQSSGNTIYF
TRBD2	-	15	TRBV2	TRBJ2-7	TGTGCCAGCAGCGCGGGGACTAGCGGGGTCTACGAGCAGTACTTC	CASSAGTSGVYEQYF
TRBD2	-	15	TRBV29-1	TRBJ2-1	TGCAGCGCTCAGACTAGCGGGTTGTCTTCGAATGAGCAGTTCTTC	CSAQTSGLSSNEQFF
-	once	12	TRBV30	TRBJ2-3	TGTGCCTGGAGTGTAGCCGCAGATACGCAGTATTTT	CAWSVAADTQYF
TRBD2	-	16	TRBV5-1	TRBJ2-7	TGCGCCAGCAGCGCGAAGACTAGCGGGAGTGCCTACGAGCAGTACTTC	CASSAKTSGSAYEQYF
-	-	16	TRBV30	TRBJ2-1	TGTGCCTGGAGTTCTCCCTCCGGGTCCCACTACAATGAGCAGTTCTTC	CAWSSPSGSHYNEQFF
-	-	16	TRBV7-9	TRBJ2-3	TGTGCCAGCAGCCCGCGGAGAGGGCCGGGCACAGATACGCAGTATTTT	CASSPRRGPGTDTQYF
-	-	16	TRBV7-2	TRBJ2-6	TGTGCCGTCGGGGATCGAGGGTTCTCTGGGGCCAACGTCCTGACTTTC	CAVGDRGFSGANVLTF
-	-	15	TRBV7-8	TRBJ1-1	TGTGCCAGCAGCTTAGGTCCGGCCCAGAACACTGAAGCTTTCTTT	CASSLGPAQNTEAFF
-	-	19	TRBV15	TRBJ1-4	TGTGCCACCAGCAGACCTAATCCGGGGCCAGTTGCAACTAATGAAAAACTGTTTTTT	CATSRPNPGPVATNEKLFF
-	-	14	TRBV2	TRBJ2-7	TGTGCCAGCAGACCAGGGGTTGGGGGATACGAGCAGTACTTC	CASRPGVGGYEQYF